This T cell receptor beta chain was found in a study of T cell changes during pregnancy in multiple sclerosis. Profiled with immunoSEQ multiplex PCR; TCRdb holds only in-frame clones, not every one. The table includes about 13,000 clones, around nine tenths detected once. The CDR3 totals 15 residues. V lost 5 bases to trimming and J lost 5 bases, with 19 bases between them. In germline, CDR1 is SEHNR, CDR2 FQNEAQ (reference sequence). The sequencing used CD8+ T cells from peripheral blood mononuclear cells, collected in the first trimester of pregnancy. The clonotype comes from a female donor with multiple sclerosis, enrolled in a pregnancy study. V and J are TRBV7-9 and TRBJ2-7; a possible D gene is TRBD2 (6 bases). The CDR3: CASSPRRGMAHEQYF. The CDR3 DNA reads TGTGCCAGCAGCCCCCGCCGGGGGATGGCGCACGAGCAGTACTTC.